The 2 T cell receptor beta chains below come from one sample, sequenced in a study of blood T cell repertoires in COVID-19. Assay: immunoSEQ multiplex PCR; the TCRdb copy retains only in-frame clones and omits some. The table includes some 150,000 clones, about 87% detected once. The sequenced sample was peripheral blood. These TCRs come from a human donor in a cohort sampled during active COVID-19.

The chain couples TRBV6-5 to TRBJ2-5; 10 bases map to TRBD1. This CDR3 has 14 amino acids. The germline V gene has CDR1 MNHEY and CDR2 SVGAGI. The junction had 7 bases not matched to a gene; V was cut back by 8 bases and J by 4 bases. The CDR3 region is CASATGTGAETQYF. CDR3 coding DNA: TGTGCCAGCGCAACCGGGACAGGGGCAGAGACCCAGTACTTC.

The chain joins TRBV11-3 to TRBJ1-1, with 8 bases fitting TRBD1. The junction had 1 base not matched to a gene; V was cut back by 0 bases and J by 1 base. CDR3 length equals 15 residues. The germline V gene has CDR1 SGHNT and CDR2 YENEEA. CDR3 region: CASSLDGTGNTEAFF. The CDR3 bases are TGTGCCAGCAGCTTAGATGGGACAGGGAACACTGAAGCTTTCTTT.